This TCR beta chain was retrieved from a study of monozygotic twins with inflammatory bowel disease. Researchers used template switching to add UMIs featuring a 6-nucleotide sample barcode. TCRdb reprocessed the 5' RACE reads, keeping one entry per CDR3 protein, no DNA. The sample holds approximately 300,000 distinct CDR3 sequences. The study's findings and limits: Limited power may explain why concordant and discordant twins showed no difference in repertoire similarity.

As to this clonotype: Its specificity is unknown.

Per the germline V gene, CDR1 is MDHEN and CDR2 is SYDVKM. This CDR3 is built from 16 residues. This TCR derives from a human donor with ulcerative colitis or Crohn's disease, or a healthy co-twin of an affected twin (not recorded which). Specimen: blood. This chain connects TRBV28 to TRBJ1-5. The CDR3 reads CASSFLGSRSNQPQHF.